The 17 T cell receptor beta chains presented below share a single source sample, sequenced in a study of low-dose radiotherapy and immunotherapy resistance in tumors. Time point defined: after trial treatment. Specified treatment: LDRT plus nivolumab, ipilimumab, low-dose cyclophosphamide and aspirin (RACIN trial). TRAV- and TRBV-specific primers were used for first-strand cDNA, which covered alpha and beta chains. For amplifying TCRs, the PCR ran for 15 to 20 cycles with Phusion, which was used together with a constant-region primer and the adapter on the V primers. TCRdb redid the calling of the reads with MiXCR, one entry per CDR3 protein. The sample shows around 80,000 distinct CDR3 sequences, around 17% of them seen only once. The sequencing here drew on PBMCs, taken after low-dose radiotherapy plus immunotherapy. The receptors shown here come from a male donor with prostate cancer.

This clonotype was observed at least ten times. The V call is TRBV12-3 or TRBV12-4, the J call TRBJ2-7; 7 bases line up with TRBD1. Trimming took 8 bases from V and 2 from J; bases not matched to a gene: 9. This CDR3 comprises 14 residues. CDR3 sequence: CASGNRDRPYEQYF. The DNA for the CDR3 is TGTGCCAGCGGGAACCGGGACAGACCCTACGAGCAGTACTTC.

This clonotype was recorded at least ten times. The rearrangement joins TRBV5-1 to TRBJ2-1; no reliable D call. The germline V gene encodes CDR1 SGHRS and CDR2 YFSETQ. This CDR3 region has 12 residues. The V end was cut by 2 bases, the J end by 3 bases, with 3 bases between. Here the CDR3 reads CASSFHYNEQFF. In DNA, the CDR3 is TGCGCCAGCAGCTTCCACTACAATGAGCAGTTCTTC.

This clonotype occurred many times. CDR3 sequence: CASSRPPRPYYNEQFF. CDR3 nucleotides: TGTGCCAGCAGCCGACCCCCTAGACCTTACTACAATGAGCAGTTCTTC. The chain combines TRBV7-3 with TRBJ2-1; D uncertain. Germline CDR1 is SGHTA and CDR2 is FQGTGA. V was cut by 5 bases and J by 3 bases, with 17 bases left in between. The CDR3 runs 16 residues.

Of note for this clonotype: This likely reflects a read error, since a far larger clone is one base away. This chain links TRBV6-1 with TRBJ2-7, with D possibly being TRBD1 (5 bases). CDR1 is MNHNS, CDR2 SASEGT, per germline. CDR3 length: 12 residues. V lost 10 bases, J lost 7 bases, and 17 bases lay in between. This CDR3 reads CAIKGADNEQYF. The CDR3 nucleotides read TGTGCCATCAAAGGGGCCGACAATGAGCAGTACTTC.

The rearrangement links TRBV6-1 to TRBJ2-3; unclear D gene. Germline V gene lookup returns CDR1 MNHNS and CDR2 SASEGT. V shed 7 bases and J shed 4 bases, with 9 bases lying between them. CDR3 length equals 12 residues. The CDR3 DNA reads as TGTGCCAGCATTAGATTTCCAGATACGCAGTATTTT. Its protein product is CASIRFPDTQYF.

Ten or more counts support this clonotype. The chain employs TRBV29-1 and TRBJ2-6; D gene ambiguous. The CDR3 runs 13 residues. Germline V lookup: CDR1 SQVTM, CDR2 ANQGSEA. V lost 5 bases and J 0 bases, leaving 5 bases between the germline ends. Here the CDR3 reads CSVSLSGANVLTF. As DNA, the CDR3 is TGCAGCGTTTCCCTCTCTGGGGCCAACGTCCTGACTTTC.

This clonotype was detected many times. The CDR3 coding sequence is TGTGCCAGCAGCTTAGAGTTTCCGGGAATCTGGTCGGCGCAGTTCTTC. It codes for CASSLEFPGIWSAQFF. This chain links TRBV11-2 with TRBJ2-1, with D perhaps matching TRBD2 (5 bases). Trimming pared 0 bases from V and 12 bases from J, leaving 21 bases between. The germline V gene encodes CDR1 SGHAT and CDR2 FQNNGV. The CDR3 runs 16 residues.

At least ten counts were recorded for this clonotype. The chain couples TRBV18 to TRBJ2-5; 13 bases align to TRBD2. The CDR3 is 16 residues long. The germline V gene encodes CDR1 KGHSH and CDR2 LQKENI. With V trimmed by 3 bases and J by 2 bases, 3 bases remained unmatched. Here the CDR3 DNA reads TGTGCCAGCTCACCCGGGACTAGCGGGATTCAAGAGACCCAGTACTTC. It translates to CASSPGTSGIQETQYF.

This clonotype was seen ten or more times. The rearrangement uses TRBV3-1 and TRBJ2-7; unclear D gene. The CDR3 covers 12 residues. Germline CDR1 is LGHDT and CDR2 is YNNKEL (reference sequence). V was cut by 1 base and J by 6 bases, with 7 bases left in between. Here the CDR3 reads CASSQVRFEQYF. CDR3 DNA: TGTGCCAGCAGCCAAGTTAGGTTCGAGCAGTACTTC.

There are many counts of this clonotype. The chain carries TRBV19 and TRBJ1-5; D may be TRBD1 (6 bases). Looked up from germline, CDR1 is LNHDA and CDR2 is SQIVND (reference sequence). The CDR3 extends over 14 amino acids. Between the trimmed V and J ends, which lost 7 bases and 7 bases, there was a span of 17 bases. The CDR3 coding sequence is TGTGCCAGTACCCATCAGGGGCTGGAACAGCCCCAGCATTTT. This codes for CASTHQGLEQPQHF.

This clonotype was detected many times. CDR3 DNA: TGTGCCAGTAGTATAGCCCACGGCGCGGCACCTAACTATGGCTACACCTTC. This codes for CASSIAHGAAPNYGYTF. The chain couples TRBV19 to TRBJ1-2; D gene unclear. CDR3 length equals 17 residues. Trimming took off 1 base at V and 0 bases at J, with 15 bases between the two ends. CDR1 is LNHDA and CDR2 is SQIVND in the germline V gene (reference sequence). The full variable domain, completed using reference TRBV19 and TRBJ1-2, is DGGITQSPKYLFRKEGQNVTLSCEQNLNHDAMYWYRQDPGQGLRLIYYSQIVNDFQKGDIAEGYSVSREKKESFPLTVTSAQKNPTAFYLCASSIAHGAAPNYGYTFGSGTRLTVV.

This clonotype has at least ten counts. The rearrangement joins TRBV20-1 to TRBJ2-7, with 7 bases that match TRBD1. The trim removed 7 bases at V and 0 bases at J, leaving 9 bases unmatched. The germline CDR1 and CDR2 sequences are DFQATT and SNEGSKA (reference sequence). The CDR3 totals 14 residues. The CDR3 DNA is TGCAGTGTCGACCCGGGACAGAGCTCCTACGAGCAGTACTTC. This sequence encodes CSVDPGQSSYEQYF.

This clonotype was found many times. V and J are TRBV30 and TRBJ2-1; 7 bases are shared with TRBD1. Germline CDR1 is GTSNPN and CDR2 is SVGIG (reference sequence). The J segment lost 2 bases and the V segment lost 0 bases, leaving 7 bases of the junction unmatched. This CDR3 has 16 residues. The CDR3, as DNA: TGTGCCTGGAGTGTACTCCGGACAGGCGCCTACAATGAGCAGTTCTTC. Its translation: CAWSVLRTGAYNEQFF.

This clonotype was seen at least ten times. The chain couples TRBV19 to TRBJ1-5, with 11 bases lining up with TRBD1. CDR1 is LNHDA and CDR2 is SQIVND in the germline V gene (reference sequence). The J segment lost 1 base and the V segment lost 6 bases, leaving 2 bases of the junction unmatched. The CDR3 covers 15 residues. The CDR3 loop reads CASSGTGGSNQPQHF. The CDR3, as DNA: TGTGCCAGTAGCGGGACAGGGGGGAGCAATCAGCCCCAGCATTTT.

Ten or more counts support this clonotype. The chain couples TRBV29-1 to TRBJ2-2, with D possibly matching TRBD1 (6 bases). Trimming pared 3 bases from V and 0 bases from J, leaving 8 bases between. CDR3 length: 14 residues. Germline CDR1 reads SQVTM; CDR2 reads ANQGSEA. Here the CDR3 reads CSVDGQSNTGELFF. CDR3 in DNA: TGCAGCGTTGATGGACAGTCGAACACCGGGGAGCTGTTTTTT.

The table lists this clonotype with many counts. The chain joins TRBV29-1 to TRBJ2-1; D could derive from TRBD1 or TRBD2 (5 bases each). This CDR3 comprises 14 residues. Germline-derived CDR1 and CDR2 are SQVTM and ANQGSEA. V was clipped by 7 bases and J by 1 base, with 14 bases between them. CDR3 sequence: CSDRTGASYNEQFF. The CDR3 coding sequence is TGCAGCGACAGGACCGGGGCGTCCTACAATGAGCAGTTCTTC.

About this clonotype: A far larger clone is just one base off, so this is likely a read error. The chain carries TRBV5-1 and TRBJ2-1; 12 nucleotides match TRBD2. The trim removed 2 bases at V and 10 bases at J, leaving 7 bases unmatched. This CDR3 spans 15 amino acids. Germline V gives CDR1 SGHRS, CDR2 YFSETQ. This chain's CDR3 is CASSLEASGRGEQFF. The CDR3 DNA reads TGCGCCAGCAGCTTAGAGGCTAGCGGGAGGGGCGAGCAGTTCTTC.